One sample yielded the 8 T cell receptor beta chains listed below, sequenced in a study of patients and donors after allogeneic stem cell transplantation. One entry per CDR3 protein, called by TCRdb with MiXCR from the RT-PCR reads. The table includes around 7,600 distinct CDR3 sequences, roughly 10% detected once. The specimen was blood, either unsorted or a sorted T cell fraction (not recorded which). The origin of the receptors is a human donor who was either an allogeneic HSCT recipient or a stem cell or donor lymphocyte infusion donor (not recorded which). It is not recorded whose cells these are; they may come from a transplant donor.

This clonotype was counted ten times or more. The chain employs TRBV25-1 and TRBJ1-2; D may be TRBD1 (5 bases). V was shortened by 6 bases and J by 2 bases, with 16 bases between the two germline ends. The CDR3 spans 15 residues. Germline V CDR1 and CDR2: MGHDK, SYGVNS. The CDR3 nucleotides read TGTGCCAGCAGACCAGACGGGACGGTAAACTATGGCTACACCTTC. It encodes CASRPDGTVNYGYTF.

This clonotype was counted between two and nine times. The chain couples TRBV14 to TRBJ1-1; D not certain. Trimming took 0 bases from V and 0 from J, leaving 5 bases between them. The germline V gene has CDR1 SGHDN and CDR2 FVKESK. CDR3 length: 14 amino acids. The CDR3 here is CASSQDSVNTEAFF. For the CDR3, the DNA is TGTGCCAGCAGCCAAGATTCTGTGAACACTGAAGCTTTCTTT.

In its sample, this clonotype was seen a few times. This chain joins TRBV9 and TRBJ1-6, with TRBD1 matching 9 bases. This CDR3 is built from 17 residues. J gave up 8 bases and V 0 bases, and 9 bases lay outside the gene matches. Germline CDR1 is SGDLS and CDR2 is YYNGEE. The CDR3 protein is CASSVGGQGFGDSPLHF. The DNA of the CDR3 is TGTGCCAGCAGCGTAGGGGGACAGGGTTTTGGAGATTCACCCCTCCACTTT.

CDR3 in amino acids: CASSVSGDTEAFF. The CDR3 nucleotides are TGTGCCAGCAGTGTAAGTGGTGACACTGAAGCTTTCTTT. This chain links TRBV2 with TRBJ1-1; D uncertain. Trimming took off 4 bases at V and 3 bases at J, with 9 bases between the two ends. The CDR3 spans 13 residues. Germline CDR1 and CDR2: SNHLY and FYNNEI.

The chain has TRBV30 and TRBJ2-2; 11 nucleotides align to TRBD1. CDR3 length: 15 amino acids. From germline, CDR1 is GTSNPN and CDR2 SVGIG (reference sequence). V was pared by 5 bases and J by 0 bases, with 2 bases of the junction left unmatched. The CDR3 loop reads CAWGTGGANTGELFF. The CDR3, as DNA: TGTGCCTGGGGGACAGGGGGTGCGAACACCGGGGAGCTGTTTTTT.

This clonotype came up many times. The chain joins TRBV29-1 to TRBJ1-3; D not resolved. Germline CDR1 is SQVTM and CDR2 is ANQGSEA. This CDR3 spans 14 amino acids. V was shortened by 5 bases and J by 0 bases, with 11 bases between the two germline ends. The CDR3 spells CSVSRASSGNTIYF. The CDR3 DNA reads as TGCAGCGTTTCCCGGGCCAGCTCTGGAAACACCATATATTTT. The whole variable domain, remainder taken from reference TRBV29-1 and TRBJ1-3, is SAVISQKPSRDICQRGTSLTIQCQVDSQVTMMFWYRQQPGQSLTLIATANQGSEATYESGFVIDKFPISRPNLTFSTLTVSNMSPEDSSIYLCSVSRASSGNTIYFGEGSWLTVV.

This clonotype has a count of ten or more. CDR3 bases: TGCAGTGCTAGTTTAGGGAATGGCTACACCTTC. It encodes CSASLGNGYTF. The V call is TRBV20-1, the J call TRBJ1-2; D not certain. There are 11 residues in the CDR3. Looked up from germline, CDR1 is DFQATT and CDR2 is SNEGSKA (reference sequence). V shed 3 bases and J shed 6 bases, with 8 bases lying between them.

This chain uses TRBV5-1 with TRBJ2-5, with 12 positions matching TRBD1. CDR1 is SGHRS, CDR2 YFSETQ, per germline. The CDR3 sequence is 16 residues long. The junction had 6 bases not matched to a gene; V was cut back by 3 bases and J by 3 bases. The CDR3 bases are TGCGCCAGCAGCTGGACCGGGACAGGGGGCGAAGAGACCCAGTACTTC. This codes for CASSWTGTGGEETQYF.